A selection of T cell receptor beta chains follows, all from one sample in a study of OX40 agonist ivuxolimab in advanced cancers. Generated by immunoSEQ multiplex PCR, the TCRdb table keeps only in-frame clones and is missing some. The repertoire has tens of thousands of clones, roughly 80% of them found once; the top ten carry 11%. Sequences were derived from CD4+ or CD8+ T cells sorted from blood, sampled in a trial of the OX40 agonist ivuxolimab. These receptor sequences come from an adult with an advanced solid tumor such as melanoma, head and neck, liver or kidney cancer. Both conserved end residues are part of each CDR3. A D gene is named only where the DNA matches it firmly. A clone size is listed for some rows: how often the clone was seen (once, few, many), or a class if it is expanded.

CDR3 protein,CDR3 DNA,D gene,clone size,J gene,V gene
CASSSGTDNTGELFF,TGTGCCAGCAGCTCCGGGACAGACAACACCGGGGAGCTGTTTTTT,TRBD1,.,TRBJ2-2,TRBV7-8
CASSPGQFQWTEAFF,TGTGCCAGCAGTCCCGGACAGTTCCAGTGGACTGAAGCTTTCTTT,.,.,TRBJ1-1,TRBV6-1
CAIGGEPQHF,TGTGCCATCGGTGGGGAGCCCCAGCATTTT,.,.,TRBJ1-5,TRBV19
CASSSRDRGVSPLHF,TGTGCCAGCAGTTCCCGGGACAGGGGTGTCTCACCCCTCCACTTT,TRBD1,.,TRBJ1-6,TRBV27
CASSLSGGTNEKLFF,TGCGCCAGCAGCTTGAGCGGGGGAACTAATGAAAAACTGTTTTTT,.,.,TRBJ1-4,TRBV5-1
CASSGVYEQYF,TGTGCCAGCAGTGGAGTCTACGAGCAGTACTTC,.,once,TRBJ2-7,TRBV25-1
CASSRVWVDKNTGELFF,TGCGCCAGCAGCCGGGTTTGGGTAGACAAGAACACCGGGGAGCTGTTTTTT,.,.,TRBJ2-2,TRBV5-1
CSVPRDVQETQYF,TGCAGCGTCCCCCGGGACGTCCAAGAGACCCAGTACTTC,.,.,TRBJ2-5,TRBV29-1
CASSESNRRWNQPQHF,TGCGCCAGCAGTGAGTCCAACAGGCGGTGGAATCAGCCCCAGCATTTT,.,.,TRBJ1-5,TRBV10-1
CASSIVIDRRVNTEAFF,TGTGCCAGTAGTATTGTTATTGATCGACGGGTGAACACTGAAGCTTTCTTT,.,.,TRBJ1-1,TRBV19
CASSQEGQTGANVLTF,TGCGCCAGCAGCCAAGAAGGACAAACTGGGGCCAACGTCCTGACTTTC,.,.,TRBJ2-6,TRBV4-1
CASSLANAVQETQYF,TGTGCCAGCAGCTTGGCCAACGCAGTACAAGAGACCCAGTACTTC,.,.,TRBJ2-5,TRBV5-8
CASSARVGATYEQYF,TGTGCCAGCAGTGCTCGGGTGGGCGCAACCTACGAGCAGTACTTC,.,.,TRBJ2-7,TRBV6-1
CASSFGPGDEQFF,TGTGCCAGCAGTTTTGGCCCCGGCGATGAGCAGTTCTTC,.,.,TRBJ2-1,TRBV6-6
CAISDFGQGNSYEQYF,TGTGCCATCAGTGACTTCGGACAGGGTAACTCCTACGAGCAGTACTTC,TRBD1,.,TRBJ2-7,TRBV10-3
CASSPPPRVRGAGANVLTF,TGTGCCAGCAGCCCGCCTCCGAGGGTTAGAGGCGCTGGGGCCAACGTCCTGACTTTC,.,.,TRBJ2-6,TRBV9
CASSHGGNNEQFF,TGCGCCAGCAGCCACGGGGGTAACAATGAGCAGTTCTTC,.,.,TRBJ2-1,TRBV4-3
CASSPGAYLSYEQYF,TGTGCCAGCAGCCCAGGGGCCTATCTCTCCTACGAGCAGTACTTC,.,.,TRBJ2-7,TRBV11-2
CASSYPGAGTVEAFF,TGTGCCAGCAGTTACCCGGGCGCCGGGACAGTGGAAGCTTTCTTT,TRBD1,.,TRBJ1-1,TRBV27
CALPKGAVDYGYTF,TGCGCCTTACCTAAAGGTGCGGTGGACTATGGCTACACCTTC,.,.,TRBJ1-2,TRBV10-1
CATHFRDRGYLNYGYTF,TGTGCCACCCACTTCCGGGACAGGGGGTACCTTAACTATGGCTACACCTTC,TRBD1,.,TRBJ1-2,TRBV5-6
CASNSLAFSGANVLTF,TGTGCCAGCAACTCCCTAGCTTTCTCTGGGGCCAACGTCCTGACTTTC,.,.,TRBJ2-6,TRBV7-9
CASSAKPRPAPNTEAFF,TGTGCCAGCAGCGCGAAGCCCCGGCCGGCCCCGAACACTGAAGCTTTCTTT,.,.,TRBJ1-1,TRBV9
CASSSIPGLAYEQYF,TGTGCCAGCAGTTCTATCCCGGGACTAGCCTACGAGCAGTACTTC,TRBD2,medium-sized,TRBJ2-7,TRBV27
CASSLGPLGNQPQHF,TGTGCCAGCAGCTTGGGGCCGTTGGGCAATCAGCCCCAGCATTTT,.,.,TRBJ1-5,TRBV5-4
CASSQGLSQGYEQYF,TGCGCCAGCAGCCAAGGCCTTTCACAGGGATACGAGCAGTACTTC,.,.,TRBJ2-7,TRBV4-1
CSVAGTGVYGYTF,TGCAGCGTGGCCGGGACAGGGGTCTATGGCTACACCTTC,TRBD1,.,TRBJ1-2,TRBV29-1
CASSPHDRAYEQYF,TGCGCCAGCAGTCCCCACGACAGAGCCTACGAGCAGTACTTC,.,.,TRBJ2-7,TRBV4-3
CASSTLDANTEAFF,TGTGCCAGCAGCACATTGGACGCGAACACTGAAGCTTTCTTT,.,.,TRBJ1-1,TRBV27
CASSYSQGEFHNEQFF,TGTGCCAGCAGTTATTCACAGGGAGAATTCCACAATGAGCAGTTCTTC,.,.,TRBJ2-1,TRBV6-5
CSVEDRRGAPNTGELFF,TGCAGCGTTGAAGATCGTCGGGGGGCCCCGAACACCGGGGAGCTGTTTTTT,.,.,TRBJ2-2,TRBV29-1
CASSPAGGRAYEQYF,TGTGCCAGCAGCCCAGCCGGGGGGCGAGCCTACGAGCAGTACTTC,.,.,TRBJ2-7,TRBV7-6
CASSLGQGATGELFF,TGTGCCAGCAGCTTGGGACAGGGGGCGACCGGGGAGCTGTTTTTT,TRBD1,.,TRBJ2-2,TRBV5-6
CASSSPVGTGGKSYEQYF,TGTGCCAGCAGCTCTCCGGTGGGGACAGGGGGAAAATCCTACGAGCAGTACTTC,TRBD1,.,TRBJ2-7,TRBV7-9
CASSVRGYGSYEQYF,TGTGCCAGCAGTGTAAGGGGATACGGCTCCTACGAGCAGTACTTC,.,.,TRBJ2-7,TRBV27
CASSPWTGDTGELFF,TGTGCCAGCAGCCCCTGGACAGGGGACACCGGGGAGCTGTTTTTT,TRBD1,.,TRBJ2-2,TRBV4-2
CASSDVWTDTQYF,TGTGCCAGCTCGGACGTGTGGACAGATACGCAGTATTTT,.,.,TRBJ2-3,TRBV5-6
CASSQAYQTGGSYEQYF,TGCGCCAGCAGCCAAGCATATCAGACAGGGGGTTCCTACGAGCAGTACTTC,TRBD1,medium-sized,TRBJ2-7,TRBV4-3
CASSSRDRLPPYEQYF,TGCGCCAGCAGCAGCCGGGACCGCCTTCCACCCTACGAGCAGTACTTC,.,.,TRBJ2-7,TRBV5-1
CASTTTQGSRYEQYF,TGTGCCAGCACTACTACACAGGGATCTCGGTACGAGCAGTACTTC,.,.,TRBJ2-7,TRBV7-9
CASSYSLPREQFF,TGTGCCAGCAGTTACTCCCTTCCACGGGAGCAGTTCTTC,.,.,TRBJ2-1,TRBV6-6
CASNLGTSGGEQFF,TGTGCCAGCAACCTCGGGACTAGCGGGGGGGAGCAGTTCTTC,TRBD2,few,TRBJ2-1,TRBV6-5
CASSFKQGMTGSPLHF,TGTGCCAGCAGTTTTAAACAGGGTATGACTGGGTCACCCCTCCACTTT,.,.,TRBJ1-6,TRBV27
CASSRLQGADSSPLHF,TGCGCCAGCAGCCGCCTACAGGGGGCGGATAGTTCACCCCTCCACTTT,TRBD1,.,TRBJ1-6,TRBV4-1
CASSLASKQGATGELFF,TGTGCCAGCAGCTTGGCGTCTAAACAGGGGGCAACCGGGGAGCTGTTTTTT,TRBD1,few,TRBJ2-2,TRBV11-2
CASSTRQNSPLHF,TGTGCCAGCAGTACCCGACAGAATTCACCCCTCCACTTT,.,.,TRBJ1-6,TRBV6-5
CARKAQGAFF,TGTGCCAGAAAGGCCCAGGGAGCTTTCTTT,.,.,TRBJ1-1,TRBV5-3
CASSSGRAGNTIYF,TGTGCCAGCAGCTCCGGGAGGGCTGGAAACACCATATATTTT,.,.,TRBJ1-3,TRBV6-5
CAITPGGGKAGELFF,TGTGCCATCACCCCGGGAGGGGGCAAGGCCGGGGAGCTGTTTTTT,.,few,TRBJ2-2,TRBV10-3
CASQDRVRTEAFF,TGCGCCAGCCAGGACAGGGTGAGGACTGAAGCTTTCTTT,TRBD1,once,TRBJ1-1,TRBV10-2
CASLDYSGNTIYF,TGTGCCAGCCTAGATTACTCTGGAAACACCATATATTTT,.,.,TRBJ1-3,TRBV5-6
CASSLSAGSLGLADTQYF,TGTGCCAGCAGTTTATCGGCCGGGAGTCTGGGGCTCGCAGATACGCAGTATTTT,.,.,TRBJ2-3,TRBV27
CASSVEPTSYEQYF,TGTGCCAGCAGCGTAGAACCCACCTCCTACGAGCAGTACTTC,.,.,TRBJ2-7,TRBV9
CASSLGVKTTTEAFF,TGTGCCAGCAGCTTAGGGGTCAAGACGACCACTGAAGCTTTCTTT,.,once,TRBJ1-1,TRBV7-6
CASSYYRDRTYEQYF,TGTGCCAGCAGTTACTACCGGGACAGGACCTACGAGCAGTACTTC,TRBD1,.,TRBJ2-7,TRBV6-5